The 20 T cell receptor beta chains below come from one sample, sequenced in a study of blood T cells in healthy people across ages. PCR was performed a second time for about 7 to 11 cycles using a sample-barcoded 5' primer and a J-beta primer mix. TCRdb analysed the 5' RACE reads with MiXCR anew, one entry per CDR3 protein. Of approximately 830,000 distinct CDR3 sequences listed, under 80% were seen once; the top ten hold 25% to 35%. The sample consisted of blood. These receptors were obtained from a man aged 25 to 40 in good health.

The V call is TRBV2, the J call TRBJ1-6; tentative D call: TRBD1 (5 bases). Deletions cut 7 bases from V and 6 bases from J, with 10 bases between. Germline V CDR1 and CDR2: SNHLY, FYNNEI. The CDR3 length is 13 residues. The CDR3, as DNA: TGTGCCAGCAACCACAGGACTAATTCACCCCTCCACTTT. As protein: CASNHRTNSPLHF.

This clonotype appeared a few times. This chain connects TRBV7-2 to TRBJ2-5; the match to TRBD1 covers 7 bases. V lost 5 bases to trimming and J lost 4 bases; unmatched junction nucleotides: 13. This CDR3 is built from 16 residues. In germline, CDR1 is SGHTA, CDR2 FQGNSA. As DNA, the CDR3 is TGTGCCAGCAGCCCCCGGACAGGCCCGGTGGGAGAGACCCAGTACTTC. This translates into CASSPRTGPVGETQYF.

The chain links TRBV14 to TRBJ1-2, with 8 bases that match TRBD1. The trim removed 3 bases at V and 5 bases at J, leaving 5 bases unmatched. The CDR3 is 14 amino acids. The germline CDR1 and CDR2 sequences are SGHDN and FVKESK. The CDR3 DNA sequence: TGTGCCAGCAGCCACTGGACAGGGCCTTATGGCTACACCTTC. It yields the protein CASSHWTGPYGYTF.

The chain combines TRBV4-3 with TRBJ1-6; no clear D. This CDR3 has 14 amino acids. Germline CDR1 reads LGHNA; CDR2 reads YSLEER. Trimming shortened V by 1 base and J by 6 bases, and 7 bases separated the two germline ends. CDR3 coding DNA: TGCGCCAGCAGCCAAGTTAAACTTAATTCACCCCTCCACTTT. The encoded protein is CASSQVKLNSPLHF.

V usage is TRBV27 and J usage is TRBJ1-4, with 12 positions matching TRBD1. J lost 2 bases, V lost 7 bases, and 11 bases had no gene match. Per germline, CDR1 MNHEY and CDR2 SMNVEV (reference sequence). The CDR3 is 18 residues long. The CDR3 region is CASTSARDRGHTNEKLFF. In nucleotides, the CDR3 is TGTGCCAGCACCAGTGCCCGGGACAGGGGGCATACTAATGAAAAACTGTTTTTT.

The CDR3 nucleotides read TGCGCCAGCAGCCAACAGGGTTTCGATGGCTACACCTTC. This gives the protein CASSQQGFDGYTF. The chain employs TRBV4-3 and TRBJ1-2; D may be TRBD1 (5 bases). Trimming shortened V by 2 bases and J by 6 bases, and 10 bases separated the two germline ends. The CDR3 spans 13 residues. Germline V gene sequence: CDR1 LGHNA, CDR2 YSLEER.

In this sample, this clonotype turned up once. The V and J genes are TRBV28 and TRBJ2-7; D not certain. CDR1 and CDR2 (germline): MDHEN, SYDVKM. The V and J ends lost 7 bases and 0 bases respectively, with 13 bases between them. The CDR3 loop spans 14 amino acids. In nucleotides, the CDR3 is TGTGCCAGCACCAGGTCAGGTCTCTCCTACGAGCAGTACTTC. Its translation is CASTRSGLSYEQYF.

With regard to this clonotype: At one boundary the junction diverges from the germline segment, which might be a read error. The CDR3 bases are TGCGCCAGCACGGAGGGGACAGGGAATGAGCAGTTCTTC. This translates into CASTEGTGNEQFF. The genes are TRBV7-3 and TRBJ2-1, with TRBD1 matching 9 bases. CDR1 is SGHTA, CDR2 FQGTGA, per germline. CDR3 length: 13 amino acids.

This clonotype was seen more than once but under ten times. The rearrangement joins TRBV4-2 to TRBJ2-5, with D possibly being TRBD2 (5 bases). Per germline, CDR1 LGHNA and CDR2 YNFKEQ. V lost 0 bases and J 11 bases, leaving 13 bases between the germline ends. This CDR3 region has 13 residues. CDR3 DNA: TGTGCCAGCAGCCAAGATCAGAGGGTGGTGCAGTACTTC. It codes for CASSQDQRVVQYF.

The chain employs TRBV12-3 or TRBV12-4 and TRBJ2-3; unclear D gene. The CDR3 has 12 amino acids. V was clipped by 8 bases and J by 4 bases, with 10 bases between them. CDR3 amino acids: CASGREPDTQYF. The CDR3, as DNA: TGTGCCAGCGGGCGAGAACCAGATACGCAGTATTTT.

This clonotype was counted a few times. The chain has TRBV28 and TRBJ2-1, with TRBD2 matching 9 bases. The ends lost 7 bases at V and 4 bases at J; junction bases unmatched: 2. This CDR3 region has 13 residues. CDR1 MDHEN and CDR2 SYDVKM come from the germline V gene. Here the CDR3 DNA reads TGTGCCAGCAATGCGGGGGGGTACAATGAGCAGTTCTTC. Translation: CASNAGGYNEQFF. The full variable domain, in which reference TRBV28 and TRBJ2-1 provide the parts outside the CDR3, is DVKVTQSSRYLVKRTGEKVFLECVQDMDHENMFWYRQDPGLGLRLIYFSYDVKMKEKGDIPEGYSVSREKKERFSLILESASTNQTSMYLCASNAGGYNEQFFGPGTRLTVL.

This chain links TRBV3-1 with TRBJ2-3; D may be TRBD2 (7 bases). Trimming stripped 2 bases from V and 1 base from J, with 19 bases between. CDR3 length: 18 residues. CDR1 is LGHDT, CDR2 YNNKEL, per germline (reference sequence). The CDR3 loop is CASSQSGTGGGRTDTQYF. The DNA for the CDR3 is TGTGCCAGCAGCCAATCCGGGACTGGCGGGGGCCGCACAGATACGCAGTATTTT.

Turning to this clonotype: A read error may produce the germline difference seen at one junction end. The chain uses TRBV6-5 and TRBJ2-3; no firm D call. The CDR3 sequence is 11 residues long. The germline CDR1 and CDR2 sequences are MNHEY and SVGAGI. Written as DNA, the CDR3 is TGTGTCAGCAGTTACGTGGATACGCAGTATTTT. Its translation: CVSSYVDTQYF.

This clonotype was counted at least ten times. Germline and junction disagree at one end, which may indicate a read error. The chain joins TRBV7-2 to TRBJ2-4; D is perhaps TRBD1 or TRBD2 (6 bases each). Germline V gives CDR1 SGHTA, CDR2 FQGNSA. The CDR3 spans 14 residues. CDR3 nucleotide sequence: TGTGCCAGCAGTTTAGGGGGGGCCAAAAACATTCAGTACTTC. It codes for CASSLGGAKNIQYF.

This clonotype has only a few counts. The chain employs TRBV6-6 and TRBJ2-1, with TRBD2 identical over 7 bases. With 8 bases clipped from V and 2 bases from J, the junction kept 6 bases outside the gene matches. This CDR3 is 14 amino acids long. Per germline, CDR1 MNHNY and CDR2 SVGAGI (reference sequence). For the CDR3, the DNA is TGTGCCAGCCGTGGGAGGGTCCCCTACAATGAGCAGTTCTTC. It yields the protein CASRGRVPYNEQFF.

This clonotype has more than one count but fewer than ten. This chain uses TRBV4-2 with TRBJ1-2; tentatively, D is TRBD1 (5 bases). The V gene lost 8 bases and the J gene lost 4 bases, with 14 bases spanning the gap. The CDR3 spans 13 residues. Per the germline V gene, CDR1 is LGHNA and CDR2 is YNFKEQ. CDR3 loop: CASGVGDFYGYTF. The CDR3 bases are TGTGCCAGCGGAGTGGGGGACTTCTATGGCTACACCTTC.

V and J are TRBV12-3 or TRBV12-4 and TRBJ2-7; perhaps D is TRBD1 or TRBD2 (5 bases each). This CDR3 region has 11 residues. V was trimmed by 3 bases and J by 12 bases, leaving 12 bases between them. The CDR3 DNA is TGTGCCAGCAGTTTTTCGGGACCACCGTACTTC. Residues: CASSFSGPPYF.

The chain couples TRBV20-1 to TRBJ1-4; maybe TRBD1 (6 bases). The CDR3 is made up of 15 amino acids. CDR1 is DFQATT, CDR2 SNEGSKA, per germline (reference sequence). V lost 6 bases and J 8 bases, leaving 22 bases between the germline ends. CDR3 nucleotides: TGCAGTGCCGACCTCCTGGGGGGGCGCAGCGAAAAACTGTTTTTT. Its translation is CSADLLGGRSEKLFF.

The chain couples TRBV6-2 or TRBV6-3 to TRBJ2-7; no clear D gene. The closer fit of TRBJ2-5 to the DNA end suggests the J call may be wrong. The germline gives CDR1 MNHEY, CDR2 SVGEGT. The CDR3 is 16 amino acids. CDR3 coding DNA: TGTGCCAGCAGTTACTTCCGGTTCCGACGGGAAGAGACCCAGTACTTC. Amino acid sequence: CASSYFRFRREETQYF.

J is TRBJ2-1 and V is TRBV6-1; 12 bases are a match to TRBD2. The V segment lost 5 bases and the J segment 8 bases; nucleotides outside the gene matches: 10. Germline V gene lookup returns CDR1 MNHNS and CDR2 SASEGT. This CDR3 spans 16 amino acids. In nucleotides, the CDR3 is TGTGCCAGCAGTACGCCACTAGCGGGGGGTCTGTATGAGCAGTTCTTC. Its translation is CASSTPLAGGLYEQFF.